This TCR beta chain appears in the sequencing data of a study of shared T cell receptors in the human thymus. There are a few counts of this clone. The assay was immunoSEQ multiplex PCR, and TCRdb's table has in-frame clones only and misses some. Of hundreds of thousands of clones listed, around 82% were seen once; the top ten hold roughly 0.013%. The CDR3 sequence is 15 residues long. From germline, CDR1 is MNHEY and CDR2 SVGAGI. Germline trimming cut 3 bases from V and 6 bases from J; bases unmatched to any gene: 8. These data also featured in a second study, about human thymus T cells.

This receptor was taken from a boy less than two years old with a congenital heart defect. Specimen: thymocytes. This chain joins TRBV6-5 and TRBJ2-3, with 8 bases matching TRBD2. This chain's CDR3 is CASSYREAGEDTQYF. In DNA, the CDR3 is TGTGCCAGCAGTTATAGAGAAGCGGGAGAGGATACGCAGTATTTT.